This T cell receptor (beta chain) originates from a study of radiation and T cells in renal cell carcinoma (dated by TCRdb to the early 2020s). As for the study more broadly: Samples came from a clinical trial, in which primary renal cell carcinomas received 15 Gy stereotactic body radiation therapy followed by nephrectomy 4 weeks later. Across all 55 or so samples, 4 million or so unique CDR3 nucleotide sequences encoding 2.5 million to 3 million unique CDR3 amino acid sequences were identified. In total, 53 samples, comprising 26 tumors and about 27 peripheral blood samples, were subjected to TCR beta sequencing.

This specimen's time point label, interpreted: blood 2 weeks post-SBRT. The treatment or condition label, as the study defines it: 15 Gy SBRT to primary tumor, nephrectomy 4 weeks later. To follow tumor-enriched clonotypes, serial peripheral blood was collected from radiation-treated patients at baseline and at 2 weeks and 4 weeks after SBRT. Renal cell carcinoma with clear cell pathology was present in all patients. Genomic DNA for TCR sequencing was prepared using the QIAamp DNA Blood Mini Kit (Qiagen). Only samples passing all quality control checks were included in the analyses. The investigation overall reported the following: An increase in top tumor clonotypes in blood was observed from baseline to 2 weeks post-radiation, followed by contraction by 4 weeks, which was taken to suggest transient expansion of tumor-resident clones. The single-armed trial design could not address effects of radiation dose or scheduling on the TCR repertoire. Changes in the blood repertoire were not tracked past 4 weeks after treatment. Because pretreatment tumor biopsies were not available, the study could not determine whether clonotypes were already present within the tumor at baseline.

The CDR1 and CDR2 encoded by the germline V gene (reference sequence) are MNHNY and SVGAGI. Counted from cysteine to phenylalanine, this CDR3 has 16 amino acids. Left in the record is the CDR3 DNA by itself, 48 bases read in frame from the first base. V ends up 4 bases short and J 5 bases short, with an unmatched junction base count of 11. Following the manufacturer's recommendations, the immunoSEQ kit was used to generate TCR beta libraries from genomic DNA. For library preparation, a first multiplex PCR was performed with proprietary primers, followed by a second PCR in which unique barcodes were added, and bead cleanups were performed after each round. A positive control reaction and a negative control reaction, both provided in the kit, were run with every batch of samples. The final libraries were assessed on an Agilent 4200 TapeStation D1000 ScreenTape, pooled by volume, and quantified by qPCR. Sequencing was performed on an Illumina NextSeq500 with a MidOutput 150-cycle cartridge, and 156 Read1 and 15 Index1 cycles were run with kit custom primers. The pooled library was loaded at about 0.98 pM, with a roughly 22% PhiX control spiked in. In the source study's methods: Vendor-processed data were analyzed in R, and a clonotype was defined as all T cells sharing the same CDR3 nucleotide sequence. In the clone abundance analyses, frequencies in each sample were normalized to that sample's 10,000 most abundant clones. Public T cell clones, which averaged fewer than five per sample, were removed prior to analysis. Tumor-enriched clonotypes and baseline blood-enriched clonotypes were defined as those with an abundance difference of at least 32-fold between compartments. A beta-binomial differential abundance model was used to identify clonotypes that were expanded or contracted between blood time points. The Baroni-Urbani and Buser coefficient was used to measure tumor-blood repertoire similarity, and groups were compared with two-tailed Wilcoxon tests in R. TCRdb holds this immuneACCESS table with in-frame rearrangements only. Some clones are missing; in checked studies, unresolved V genes explain under half, and the rest has no known cause. The V and J calls and clone size are taken from that table; D and trimming were inferred from the DNA. Within this sample are roughly 120,000 clones, with more than 80% of them counted one time only. The ten largest account for about 1.9% of the sample.

This clone showed up just once. This receptor's antigen is unknown. No per-base quality is available; no much larger clone lies one base away. The source was blood, collected from a patient whose treatment included radiotherapy and nephrectomy. The clonotype comes from a woman aged 55-69 years with renal cell carcinoma. The chain was built from TRBV6-6 and TRBJ2-3; 8 central bases correspond to TRBD1. The CDR3 protein is CASSFSGQGRQDTQYF. The DNA sequence follows: TGTGCCAGCAGTTTCTCAGGACAGGGAAGACAAGATACGCAGTATTTT.